These T cell receptor beta chains were read from a single sample in a study of T cell changes during pregnancy in multiple sclerosis. Libraries were prepared by immunoSEQ multiplex PCR; TCRdb keeps only in-frame clonotypes and omits some of them. The repertoire includes around 79,000 clones, about 89% of them detected once, and 0.4% to 0.6% sits in the top ten. The sample here was CD4+ T cells from peripheral blood mononuclear cells, taken in the second trimester of pregnancy. The source is a female donor with multiple sclerosis, enrolled in a pregnancy study. The CDR3 runs from the conserved cysteine through the conserved F or W. The order of the fields is D gene, J gene, V gene, clone size, CDR3 length, CDR3 DNA, CDR3 protein. D genes are given only for firm matches. For some rows the clone size is stated as once, few or many, or as a class when expanded; others skip it.

d_call: TRBD1; j_call: TRBJ1-6; v_call: TRBV5-1; clone_size: -; cdr3_length: 15; cdr3_nt: TGCGCCAGCAGCCGGGACAGGGGACATAATTCACCCCTCCACTTT; cdr3_aa: CASSRDRGHNSPLHF
d_call: -; j_call: TRBJ2-7; v_call: TRBV5-1; clone_size: -; cdr3_length: 14; cdr3_nt: TGCGCCAGCAGCTGGGCCCACAACTCCTACGAGCAGTACTTC; cdr3_aa: CASSWAHNSYEQYF
d_call: TRBD1; j_call: TRBJ2-7; v_call: TRBV5-1; clone_size: -; cdr3_length: 14; cdr3_nt: TGCGCCAGCAGCTTGAGACAGGGGACCGGCGAGCAGTACTTC; cdr3_aa: CASSLRQGTGEQYF
d_call: TRBD1; j_call: TRBJ2-5; v_call: TRBV4-2; clone_size: -; cdr3_length: 15; cdr3_nt: TGTGCCAGCAGCCAATCAAGGACAGGACAAGAGACCCAGTACTTC; cdr3_aa: CASSQSRTGQETQYF
d_call: TRBD1; j_call: TRBJ2-1; v_call: TRBV6-5; clone_size: -; cdr3_length: 15; cdr3_nt: TGTGCCAGCAGTTACTCAGGGACAGGGGAAAATGAGCAGTTCTTC; cdr3_aa: CASSYSGTGENEQFF
d_call: TRBD1; j_call: TRBJ1-5; v_call: TRBV7-9; clone_size: few; cdr3_length: 16; cdr3_nt: TGTGCCAGCAGCCTAGGGACAGGGACGATGAGCCAGCCCCAGCATTTT; cdr3_aa: CASSLGTGTMSQPQHF
d_call: TRBD1; j_call: TRBJ1-4; v_call: TRBV18; clone_size: -; cdr3_length: 15; cdr3_nt: TGTGCCAGCTCACCAAGGACAGGGACTAATGAAAAACTGTTTTTT; cdr3_aa: CASSPRTGTNEKLFF
d_call: -; j_call: TRBJ1-6; v_call: TRBV6-6; clone_size: -; cdr3_length: 14; cdr3_nt: TGTGCCAGCAGTTACGGGGGGAGGAATTCACCCCTCCACTTT; cdr3_aa: CASSYGGRNSPLHF
d_call: TRBD1; j_call: TRBJ1-4; v_call: TRBV14; clone_size: once; cdr3_length: 15; cdr3_nt: TGTGCCAGCAGCCAAGTGGGACAGGGAAATGAAAAACTGTTTTTT; cdr3_aa: CASSQVGQGNEKLFF
d_call: -; j_call: TRBJ2-1; v_call: TRBV7-8; clone_size: -; cdr3_length: 13; cdr3_nt: TGTGCCAGCAGCTTAGAAATAGCCCTTGAGCAGTTCTTC; cdr3_aa: CASSLEIALEQFF